These T cell receptor beta chains were read from a single sample in a study of shared clonotypes between healthy human individuals. The table came from immunoSEQ multiplex PCR; TCRdb's copy has only in-frame clones and leaves some out. The table has over 750,000 clones, about 96% seen once. Sequenced input: naive CD8+ T cells sorted from blood. The receptors here all came from a man aged 25 to 40 in good health. Both conserved end residues are part of each CDR3. The order of the fields is D gene, clone size, J gene, V gene, CDR3 protein, CDR3 DNA. The D gene is left open where the match is weak. Rows may omit the clone size; those that give it use once, few, many or a size class.

.,.,TRBJ2-3,TRBV5-1,CASSSWTPDTQYF,TGCGCCAGCAGCTCCTGGACCCCAGATACGCAGTATTTT
TRBD1,once,TRBJ1-2,TRBV27,CASSLTGAGDGYTF,TGTGCCAGCAGTCTGACAGGGGCTGGGGATGGCTACACCTTC
.,.,TRBJ1-1,TRBV5-1,CASSLNRQEAFF,TGCGCCAGCAGCTTGAATAGACAAGAAGCTTTCTTT
TRBD2,.,TRBJ2-2,TRBV19,CASSNGYLAVNGGGELFF,TGTGCCAGTAGTAATGGCTATCTAGCGGTTAACGGTGGCGGGGAGCTGTTTTTT
.,.,TRBJ1-1,TRBV5-5,CASSSTAGAPEAFF,TGTGCCAGCAGCTCGACAGCGGGAGCCCCTGAAGCTTTCTTT
.,.,TRBJ2-7,TRBV27,CASGSLGEQYF,TGTGCCAGCGGATCCTTGGGTGAGCAGTACTTC
TRBD2,.,TRBJ2-3,TRBV4-3,CASSQEGSGGIDTQYF,TGCGCCAGCAGCCAAGAGGGTAGCGGGGGCATAGATACGCAGTATTTT
TRBD2,.,TRBJ2-3,TRBV28,CASSPLAVFTDTQYF,TGTGCCAGCAGTCCACTAGCGGTTTTCACAGATACGCAGTATTTT
TRBD1,.,TRBJ1-1,TRBV27,CASSSGGNTEAFF,TGTGCCAGCAGTTCAGGGGGCAACACTGAAGCTTTCTTT
.,.,TRBJ2-7,TRBV28,CASSLRWDPPEQYF,TGTGCCAGCAGTTTACGGTGGGATCCTCCCGAGCAGTACTTC
TRBD1,once,TRBJ1-1,TRBV4-1,CASSLPPGTANTEAFF,TGCGCCAGCAGCCTGCCCCCCGGGACAGCAAACACTGAAGCTTTCTTT
TRBD1,.,TRBJ2-1,TRBV7-3,CASSKDRGWNEQFF,TGTGCCAGCAGCAAGGACAGGGGTTGGAATGAGCAGTTCTTC
TRBD1,.,TRBJ2-7,TRBV6-9,CATGTGHTYEQYF,TGTGCCACCGGGACAGGGCACACCTACGAGCAGTACTTC
.,.,TRBJ2-3,TRBV10-3,CAISESSGTTDTQYF,TGTGCCATCAGTGAGTCGAGCGGAACCACAGATACGCAGTATTTT
TRBD1,.,TRBJ1-2,TRBV6-1,CASGTETNYGYTF,TGTGCCAGCGGGACAGAAACTAACTATGGCTACACCTTC
TRBD2,.,TRBJ2-3,TRBV4-2,CASSQVPSGRARDTQYF,TGTGCCAGCAGCCAAGTTCCTAGCGGGAGGGCCAGGGATACGCAGTATTTT
.,.,TRBJ2-5,TRBV4-1,CASSQDPWRQETQYF,TGCGCCAGCAGCCAAGATCCATGGAGGCAAGAGACCCAGTACTTC
TRBD1,.,TRBJ2-7,TRBV7-9,CASSSPYGTGSYEQYF,TGTGCCAGCAGCTCCCCCTATGGGACAGGGTCCTACGAGCAGTACTTC
.,.,TRBJ2-7,TRBV14,CASSQVGTGWGHEQYF,TGTGCCAGCAGCCAAGTGGGAACAGGATGGGGTCACGAGCAGTACTTC
.,.,TRBJ2-1,TRBV4-3,CASSQDGGTSYNEQFF,TGCGCCAGCAGCCAAGATGGGGGAACCTCCTACAATGAGCAGTTCTTC
TRBD1,.,TRBJ2-7,TRBV5-5,CASSQRTGGGHHEQYF,TGTGCCAGCAGCCAGAGGACAGGGGGCGGTCACCACGAGCAGTACTTC
TRBD2,.,TRBJ2-2,TRBV7-9,CASSLLAGRTGELFF,TGTGCCAGCAGCTTACTAGCGGGGAGAACCGGGGAGCTGTTTTTT
TRBD2,.,TRBJ2-7,TRBV13,CASSFGLAGEVEQYF,TGTGCCAGCAGCTTTGGACTAGCGGGAGAGGTTGAGCAGTACTTC
.,.,TRBJ2-7,TRBV7-8,CATGAYSYEQYF,TGTGCCACGGGGGCTTACTCCTACGAGCAGTACTTC
.,.,TRBJ2-5,TRBV9,CASSEGSLAETQYF,TGTGCCAGCAGCGAAGGCTCCTTAGCAGAGACCCAGTACTTC
TRBD1,.,TRBJ2-7,TRBV6-5,CASSNSWDSRYEQYF,TGTGCCAGCAGTAACAGTTGGGACAGTCGTTACGAGCAGTACTTC
.,once,TRBJ2-1,TRBV28,CATDFGGSYNEQFF,TGTGCCACAGACTTTGGGGGTTCCTACAATGAGCAGTTCTTC
.,.,TRBJ1-2,TRBV5-5,CASSPDGVYGYTF,TGTGCCAGCAGCCCGGACGGTGTCTATGGCTACACCTTC
TRBD1,once,TRBJ2-5,TRBV27,CASSFLGQAGQETQYF,TGTGCCAGCAGTTTTCTTGGACAGGCCGGCCAAGAGACCCAGTACTTC
.,.,TRBJ2-7,TRBV14,CASSQDTLAHPYEQYF,TGTGCCAGCAGCCAAGATACGCTAGCGCATCCCTACGAGCAGTACTTC
.,.,TRBJ2-5,TRBV2,CASSERERGQETQYF,TGTGCCAGCAGTGAACGGGAGCGCGGTCAAGAGACCCAGTACTTC
.,.,TRBJ2-1,TRBV20-1,CSAMLGDTQFF,TGCAGTGCTATGTTAGGGGACACCCAGTTCTTC
.,.,TRBJ1-2,TRBV29-1,CSAEPENYGYTF,TGCAGCGCCGAGCCCGAGAACTATGGCTACACCTTC
.,.,TRBJ1-2,TRBV7-2,CASNPTLRLGGYTF,TGTGCCAGCAACCCGACGCTGAGGTTAGGGGGCTACACCTTC
.,.,TRBJ2-1,TRBV4-3,CASSQAWGNEQFF,TGCGCCAGCAGCCAAGCGTGGGGGAATGAGCAGTTCTTC
TRBD2,.,TRBJ2-7,TRBV4-1,CASSPGGGGSYEQYF,TGCGCCAGCAGCCCCGGGGGGGGTGGCTCCTACGAGCAGTACTTC
TRBD2,.,TRBJ2-2,TRBV7-6,CASLGRENTGELFF,TGTGCCAGCTTGGGGAGGGAGAACACCGGGGAGCTGTTTTTT